This T cell receptor beta chain was documented in a study of blood T cell repertoires in COVID-19. Across the study: T cells, B-cell-depleted T cells, or PBMCs provided the cDNA or gDNA that served as material.

The assay was immunoSEQ multiplex PCR, and TCRdb's table has in-frame clones only and misses some. The table records under 300,000 clones, about four fifths of them present only once. In germline, CDR1 is LGHDT, CDR2 YNNKEL (reference sequence). Trimming cost V 1 base and J 1 base, with 7 bases left between them. This CDR3 has 14 residues. The chain carries TRBV3-1 (or the pseudogene TRBV3-2) and TRBJ1-1; no clear D. This clonotype originated in a man between 25 and 39 years old who had recovered from COVID-19. Sequenced: peripheral blood. Here the CDR3 DNA reads TGTGCCAGCAGCCAAGTAGCCTGGAACACTGAAGCTTTCTTT. This codes for CASSQVAWNTEAFF.